The clone carrying this T cell receptor (beta chain) was recorded many times. Antigen specificity is unknown. This sample was taken from a study of neurological immune-mediated disorders. TCRdb recomputed calls from the 5' RACE reads with MiXCR, one row per CDR3 protein. The data show around 70,000 distinct CDR3 sequences, 3% to 4% seen once. The CDR3 length is 14 residues. V lost 5 bases and J 0 bases, leaving 11 bases between the germline ends. Findings and caveats of the study: Whereas HTLV-1-associated myelopathy showed the most TCR clonal expansion, multiple sclerosis showed the least, with levels below those of healthy controls.

The sample taken for sequencing was PBMCs. The V and J genes are TRBV12-3 or TRBV12-4 and TRBJ2-7; D is unclear. The clonotype was recovered from a woman in her fifties or sixties with multiple sclerosis. CDR3 nucleotide sequence: TGTGCCAGCAGTCCGGCCAGGCACTCCTACGAGCAGTACTTC. Its protein is CASSPARHSYEQYF.